Presented here are 30 T cell receptor beta chains from one specimen sequenced in a study of T cell responses to AZD1222 COVID-19 vaccine. The repertoire was sequenced with immunoSEQ multiplex PCR; TCRdb's copy has only in-frame clones and lacks some. The sample lists about 150,000 clones; around 89% were seen once. Sequencing used peripheral blood, obtained on day 0 of AZD1222 vaccination. The source is an adult in good health.

This clone has a single count. CDR3 amino acids: CASSLTGSPKGISYEQYF. CDR3 nucleotide sequence: TGTGCCAGCAGCTTAACGGGGAGCCCTAAGGGGATATCCTACGAGCAGTACTTC. V gene TRBV7-3 combines with J gene TRBJ2-7; D could derive from TRBD1 or TRBD2 (5 bases each). Between the trimmed V and J ends, which lost 0 bases and 1 base, there was a span of 19 bases. CDR1 is SGHTA and CDR2 is FQGTGA in the germline V gene. CDR3 length: 18 amino acids.

The gene calls are TRBV19 and TRBJ2-6; perhaps TRBD1 as D (6 bases). V was trimmed by 7 bases and J by 4 bases, leaving 17 bases between them. The V gene's germline CDR1 is LNHDA and CDR2 SQIVND (reference sequence). This CDR3 has 16 residues. As DNA, the CDR3 is TGTGCCAGTAAAAATAGAGCAGGGGTCGGGGCCAACGTCCTGACTTTC. This translates into CASKNRAGVGANVLTF.

V and J are TRBV10-3 and TRBJ2-1; no clear D gene. Germline V gene data show CDR1 as ENHRY and CDR2 as SYGVKD. The CDR3 is made up of 11 amino acids. The V and J ends lost 0 bases and 12 bases respectively, with 6 bases between them. The CDR3 sequence is CAISESGWQFF. For the CDR3, the DNA is TGTGCCATCAGTGAGTCAGGTTGGCAGTTCTTC.

The rearrangement joins TRBV28 to TRBJ1-3; a possible D gene is TRBD1 (5 bases). Between the trimmed V and J ends, which lost 7 bases and 1 base, there was a span of 14 bases. The V gene's germline CDR1 is MDHEN and CDR2 SYDVKM. This CDR3 is built from 15 residues. In DNA, the CDR3 is TGTGCCAGCATCCACGGGGCGGGGTCTGGAAACACCATATATTTT. This codes for CASIHGAGSGNTIYF.

The chain has TRBV5-1 and TRBJ2-1; the D gene is possibly TRBD1 (6 bases). CDR1 is SGHRS, CDR2 YFSETQ, per germline. V was clipped by 2 bases and J by 5 bases, with 11 bases between them. The CDR3 extends over 14 amino acids. The CDR3 here is CASSLPQGNNEQFF. The CDR3 DNA sequence: TGCGCCAGCAGCTTACCACAGGGTAACAATGAGCAGTTCTTC. Filled out from reference TRBV5-1 and TRBJ2-1, the complete variable domain reads KAGVTQTPRYLIKTRGQQVTLSCSPISGHRSVSWYQQTPGQGLQFLFEYFSETQRNKGNFPGRFSGRQFSNSRSEMNVSTLELGDSALYLCASSLPQGNNEQFFGPGTRLTVL.

The chain combines TRBV6-6 with TRBJ2-2; no firm D call. Germline V gene sequence: CDR1 MNHNY, CDR2 SVGAGI (reference sequence). V was pared by 6 bases and J by 8 bases, with 4 bases between. This CDR3 is built from 10 residues. CDR3 loop: CASRAGELFF. The CDR3 DNA reads TGTGCCAGCAGGGCTGGGGAGCTGTTTTTT.

J is TRBJ2-1 and V is TRBV9; 7 bases line up with TRBD2. The CDR3 is 15 residues long. The germline CDR1 and CDR2 sequences are SGDLS and YYNGEE. V gave up 0 bases and J gave up 4 bases; unmatched junction bases: 4. Here the CDR3 reads CASSVGLAAYNEQFF. The CDR3 DNA is TGTGCCAGCAGCGTAGGCCTAGCGGCTTACAATGAGCAGTTCTTC.

This chain connects TRBV4-1 to TRBJ1-3, with D maybe TRBD1 (6 bases). The CDR3 extends over 19 amino acids. Germline V lookup: CDR1 MGHRA, CDR2 YSYEKL. Trimming shortened V by 0 bases and J by 0 bases, and 18 bases separated the two germline ends. The CDR3 protein is CASSQDRSGGSFSGNTIYF. In DNA, the CDR3 is TGCGCCAGCAGCCAAGATCGTTCGGGGGGCTCCTTCTCTGGAAACACCATATATTTT.

The V call is TRBV6-2 or TRBV6-3, the J call TRBJ1-6; D perhaps matches TRBD1 (5 bases). Per germline, CDR1 MNHEY and CDR2 SVGEGT. The CDR3 sequence is 12 residues long. V dropped 5 bases and J dropped 7 bases, with 6 bases sitting between them. The CDR3 coding sequence is TGTGCCAGCAGTCGACAGAATTCACCCCTCCACTTT. Its protein product is CASSRQNSPLHF.

This chain joins TRBV5-5 and TRBJ1-4, with D possibly TRBD1 on 6 matching bases. Trimming shortened V by 3 bases and J by 3 bases, and 15 bases separated the two germline ends. Germline V gene sequence: CDR1 SGHKS, CDR2 YYEKEE (reference sequence). This CDR3 spans 16 amino acids. CDR3 loop: CASSSSGAVPNEKLFF. The CDR3, as DNA: TGTGCCAGCAGCTCATCAGGGGCTGTTCCTAATGAAAAACTGTTTTTT.

V usage is TRBV6-1 and J usage is TRBJ2-3; the match to TRBD1 covers 8 bases. CDR3 length: 17 residues. Unmatched junction bases numbered 12, after V lost 3 bases and J lost 4 bases. CDR1 is MNHNS, CDR2 SASEGT, per germline. The CDR3 DNA follows: TGTGCCAGCAGTGACATCCTGACAGGGGTATGGCCAGATACGCAGTATTTT. Residues: CASSDILTGVWPDTQYF.

This clone was counted only a few times. This chain's CDR3 is CASSQVYSPLHF. DNA of the CDR3: TGTGCCAGCAGCCAAGTCTATTCACCCCTCCACTTT. The V call is TRBV3-1 (or the pseudogene TRBV3-2), the J call TRBJ1-6; no clear D. V was cut by 1 base and J by 8 bases, with 3 bases left in between. The CDR3 has 12 amino acids. Germline lookup yields CDR1 LGHDT and CDR2 YNNKEL (reference sequence).

V usage is TRBV6-4 and J usage is TRBJ2-1, with D maybe TRBD2 (6 bases). Per the germline V gene, CDR1 is MRHNA and CDR2 is SNTAGT. V dropped 3 bases and J dropped 8 bases, with 17 bases sitting between them. CDR3 length: 15 residues. This chain's CDR3 is CASSEGGSTSDEQFF. The CDR3 region has the DNA TGTGCCAGCAGTGAGGGGGGATCGACGAGCGATGAGCAGTTCTTC.

V is TRBV5-4 and J is TRBJ2-1; TRBD2 agrees at 8 bases. Trimming took 0 bases from V and 4 from J; bases not matched to a gene: 12. From germline, CDR1 is SGHNT and CDR2 YYREEE (reference sequence). CDR3 length equals 18 residues. The CDR3 coding sequence is TGTGCCAGCAGCTTGGACCTCTTGGGAAGCGGGAGTTACAATGAGCAGTTCTTC. Its translation: CASSLDLLGSGSYNEQFF.

The CDR3 loop reads CASSSVLYEQYF. For the CDR3, the DNA is TGTGCCAGCAGTTCCGTCTTATACGAGCAGTACTTC. The genes are TRBV6-2 or TRBV6-3 and TRBJ2-7; D remains unclear. V shed 4 bases and J shed 4 bases, with 8 bases lying between them. CDR1 is MNHEY, CDR2 SVGEGT, per germline. The CDR3 has 12 residues.

This clone came up once. The chain recombines TRBV6-4 with TRBJ1-1; D uncertain. CDR3 length: 13 residues. Germline V gene sequence: CDR1 MRHNA, CDR2 SNTAGT. Between the trimmed V and J ends, which lost 4 bases and 1 base, there was a span of 7 bases. Here the CDR3 DNA reads TGTGCCAGCAGTGGGGCGGAGAACACTGAAGCTTTCTTT. The encoded protein is CASSGAENTEAFF.

This clone was found a few times. CDR3 coding DNA: TGTGCCTGGAGTGTAGGAGGGGACTATGGCTACACCTTC. Its protein is CAWSVGGDYGYTF. The chain recombines TRBV30 with TRBJ1-2, with D maybe TRBD1 (5 bases). V was shortened by 0 bases and J by 3 bases, with 8 bases between the two germline ends. The length of the CDR3 is 13 residues. CDR1 is GTSNPN and CDR2 is SVGIG in the germline V gene (reference sequence).

This chain links TRBV9 with TRBJ1-2, with TRBD1 identical over 11 bases. The trim removed 3 bases at V and 4 bases at J, leaving 5 bases unmatched. The CDR3 has 15 amino acids. Germline CDR1 reads SGDLS; CDR2 reads YYNGEE. The CDR3 DNA reads TGTGCCAGCAGCGCCGGGACAGGGGGAGGCTATGGCTACACCTTC. Residues: CASSAGTGGGYGYTF. The full variable domain, with the rest looked up from reference TRBV9 and TRBJ1-2, is DSGVTQTPKHLITATGQRVTLRCSPRSGDLSVYWYQQSLDQGLQFLIQYYNGEERAKGNILERFSAQQFPDLHSELNLSSLELGDSALYFCASSAGTGGGYGYTFGSGTRLTVV.

The chain employs TRBV27 and TRBJ2-7; 9 nucleotides match TRBD2. Per the germline V gene, CDR1 is MNHEY and CDR2 is SMNVEV (reference sequence). The CDR3 is 16 amino acids. J was trimmed by 7 bases and V by 6 bases; bases with no gene match: 16. CDR3 bases: TGTGCCAGCAGGACTTCCTCAGCGGGAGGCCGAAGGGAGCAGTACTTC. It translates to CASRTSSAGGRREQYF.

The J gene is TRBJ1-2, the V gene TRBV3-1 (or the pseudogene TRBV3-2), with TRBD1 matching over 8 bases. V trimming: 4 bases; J trimming: 6 bases; junction bases outside the gene matches: 4. Germline CDR1 LGHDT, CDR2 YNNKEL (reference sequence). The CDR3 loop spans 13 amino acids. The CDR3 coding sequence is TGTGCCAGCAGCCGGACAGGGAAGGATGGCTACACCTTC. This encodes CASSRTGKDGYTF.

The J gene is TRBJ1-5, the V gene TRBV7-2; no clear D. The CDR3 is made up of 16 amino acids. Per germline, CDR1 SGHTA and CDR2 FQGNSA. The ends were cut back, 1 base at V and 0 bases at J, with 10 bases in the middle. The CDR3 DNA is TGTGCCAGCAGCTTAGTTGGCGGGGTTAGCAATCAGCCCCAGCATTTT. This translates into CASSLVGGVSNQPQHF.

The rearrangement joins TRBV18 to TRBJ1-4; 9 positions match TRBD1. The germline V gene has CDR1 KGHSH and CDR2 LQKENI. Germline trimming cut 1 base from V and 5 bases from J; bases unmatched to any gene: 8. CDR3 length: 17 residues. CDR3 nucleotides: TGTGCCAGCTCACCACAGGCCTCCGGGACAGGGAATGAAAAACTGTTTTTT. Translating gives CASSPQASGTGNEKLFF.

The rearrangement uses TRBV19 and TRBJ2-7, with D tentatively TRBD2 (6 bases). The V and J ends lost 3 bases and 3 bases respectively, with 6 bases between them. This CDR3 comprises 12 residues. Germline V gene data show CDR1 as LNHDA and CDR2 as SQIVND (reference sequence). The CDR3 sequence: CASSIGGYEQYF. The CDR3 nucleotides are TGTGCCAGTAGTATCGGGGGCTACGAGCAGTACTTC.

This sequence joins TRBV19 and TRBJ1-5, with a tentative D call TRBD1 (5 bases). This CDR3 has 16 amino acids. V shed 3 bases and J shed 3 bases, with 15 bases lying between them. From germline, CDR1 is LNHDA and CDR2 SQIVND (reference sequence). CDR3 in DNA: TGTGCCAGTAGTATTCAGGGACGGGCCTTCAATCAGCCCCAGCATTTT. Its protein product is CASSIQGRAFNQPQHF.

The chain uses TRBV19 and TRBJ2-5; no clear D. Looked up from germline, CDR1 is LNHDA and CDR2 is SQIVND (reference sequence). V was trimmed by 5 bases and J by 5 bases, leaving 12 bases between them. This CDR3 region has 13 residues. The CDR3 bases are TGTGCCAGTAGTCAGAGCTCAAGGGAGACCCAGTACTTC. Its translation: CASSQSSRETQYF.

V is TRBV11-1 and J is TRBJ1-1, with TRBD1 matching 9 bases. Per germline, CDR1 SGHAT and CDR2 FQDESV (reference sequence). The CDR3 is 15 amino acids. With 5 bases clipped from V and 4 bases from J, the junction kept 8 bases outside the gene matches. The CDR3 DNA is TGTGCCAGCAGCCACTCCCAGGACAGGGGCACTGAAGCTTTCTTT. It translates to CASSHSQDRGTEAFF.

The rearrangement joins TRBV6-5 to TRBJ2-1; TRBD2 matches 13 bases. This CDR3 is built from 15 residues. Trimming removed 6 bases from V and 12 bases from J; junction bases left unmatched: 11. Germline V gene data show CDR1 as MNHEY and CDR2 as SVGAGI. The CDR3, as DNA: TGTGCCAGCAGCAGAGGGACTAGCGGGGATAAGGGGCAGTTCTTC. Protein sequence: CASSRGTSGDKGQFF.

The chain links TRBV19 to TRBJ1-2; weak D call: TRBD1 (5 bases). V gave up 1 base and J gave up 3 bases, with 9 bases separating them. The germline V gene has CDR1 LNHDA and CDR2 SQIVND (reference sequence). This CDR3 comprises 14 residues. The CDR3 nucleotides read TGTGCCAGTAGTATAGCAGGGAACTACTATGGCTACACCTTC. Translated, it gives CASSIAGNYYGYTF.

This clone was counted a single time. This rearrangement joins TRBV18 to TRBJ1-4, with a weak D call TRBD1 (6 bases). The length of the CDR3 is 14 residues. Germline V CDR1 and CDR2: KGHSH, LQKENI. The germline V and J ends were trimmed by 3 bases and 11 bases, with 16 bases remaining between them. CDR3 DNA: TGTGCCAGCTCACCGGAAAGGGGGTTGGGGAAACTGTTTTTT. Amino acid sequence: CASSPERGLGKLFF.

This chain joins TRBV7-2 and TRBJ2-4, with D maybe TRBD2 (5 bases). The CDR3 contains 14 residues. Germline V lookup: CDR1 SGHTA, CDR2 FQGNSA. V was trimmed by 4 bases and J by 7 bases, leaving 14 bases between them. The CDR3 nucleotides read TGTGCCAGCAGCTCGCGAGCGGTCAATAACATTCAGTACTTC. Its protein product is CASSSRAVNNIQYF.